This entry describes one TCR beta chain. Its binding antigen is unknown. The record has no base qualities; no much larger clone is one base away. This sample is drawn from a study of blood T cell repertoires in COVID-19 (dated by TCRdb to 2018 to 2021). Looking at the study overall: Collaborator samples came from the United States, Italy and Spain and covered acute and convalescent phases of COVID-19. The prospective study material was composed of cDNA or gDNA derived from T cells, B-cell-depleted T cells, or PBMCs. Deeply sampled blood TCRbeta repertoires from subjects exposed to, actively infected with, or recovered from COVID-19 were included in the dataset. The repertoires were made available in a free public database intended to serve as a resource for research on the immune response to SARS-CoV-2. The samples were drawn from two sources: the first 160 participants of the ongoing ImmuneRACE study, and 1,254 subjects contributed by 6 global collaborators. Sample metadata almost always included a de-identified subject ID, COVID-19 status, age in years and sex. Where available, HLA class I and class II types were taken from metadata supplied by the sample provider and were not determined by assay-based typing. General conclusions and limits of the study: The amount of clinical and demographic metadata varied by source and participant and was provided uncurated.

Collaborating institutions collected whole blood in K2EDTA tubes following their own protocols. For TCRbeta analysis, collaborators shipped samples in one of three forms: frozen whole blood, isolated PBMCs, or DNA extracted from either of those sample types. The immunoSEQ Assay, a bias-controlled multiplex PCR, was used to amplify TCRbeta CDR3 regions from genomic DNA. In the authors' own workflow: The number of nucleated cells in each sample was estimated from the amplification of reference gene primers within the assay. To quantify the absolute abundance of each unique TCRbeta CDR3 rearrangement, sequence reads were collapsed and filtered. Productive Simpson clonality was computed per sample as the square root of Simpson's diversity index over productive rearrangements. TCRdb carries this immuneACCESS record with in-frame sequences only. Its versions omit some clonotypes, under half of them owing to an unresolved V gene in the studies checked, with the rest unexplained. V and J calls and clone size are as listed in that table; D and trimming were resolved from the DNA. Present in this sample are 150,000 to 180,000 clones, 84% of which were seen just once. 9.8% of the sample is in the top ten clones.

V is clipped by 2 bases and J by 4 bases, and the sequence between their germline boundaries is 12 bases long. From cysteine to phenylalanine, the CDR3 is 15 amino acids long. The sequence is cut down to CDR3 DNA, 45 bases in frame from base 1. The germline V gene specifies SGHRS as CDR1 and YFSETQ as CDR2. Rearrangement joined TRBV5-1 to TRBJ2-2; no D gene call is confident. The sequenced sample was peripheral blood. The TCR comes from a woman aged 50 to 65 with acute or convalescent COVID-19. The DNA sequence follows: TGCGCCAGCAGCTTCTTATATGAGAGCACCGGGGAGCTGTTTTTT. Its coded protein is CASSFLYESTGELFF. The reference TRBV5-1 and TRBJ2-2 proteins fill in what lies around the CDR3, so the full variable domain reads KAGVTQTPRYLIKTRGQQVTLSCSPISGHRSVSWYQQTPGQGLQFLFEYFSETQRNKGNFPGRFSGRQFSNSRSEMNVSTLELGDSALYLCASSFLYESTGELFFGEGSRLTVL.